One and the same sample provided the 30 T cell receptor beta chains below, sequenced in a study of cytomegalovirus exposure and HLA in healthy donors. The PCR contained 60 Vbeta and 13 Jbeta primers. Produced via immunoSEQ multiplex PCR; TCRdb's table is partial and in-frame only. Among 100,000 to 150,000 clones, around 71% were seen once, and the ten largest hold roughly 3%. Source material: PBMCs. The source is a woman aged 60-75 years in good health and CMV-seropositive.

CDR3 DNA sequence: TGTGCCAGCAGCTTCAGACCGGGACTAGCGACAAATTCATACAATGAGCAGTTCTTC. Its translation: CASSFRPGLATNSYNEQFF. The chain employs TRBV9 and TRBJ2-1; 10 bases are a match to TRBD2. The CDR3 runs 19 residues. The germline CDR1 and CDR2 sequences are SGDLS and YYNGEE. The junction had 17 bases not matched to a gene; V was cut back by 4 bases and J by 4 bases.

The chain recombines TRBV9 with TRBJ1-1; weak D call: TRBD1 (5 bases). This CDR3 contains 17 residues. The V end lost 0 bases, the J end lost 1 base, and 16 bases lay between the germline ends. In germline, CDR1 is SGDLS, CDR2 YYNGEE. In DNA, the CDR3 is TGTGCCAGCAGCGTAGAGACGAGGAGGGGTGCGAACACTGAAGCTTTCTTT. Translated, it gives CASSVETRRGANTEAFF.

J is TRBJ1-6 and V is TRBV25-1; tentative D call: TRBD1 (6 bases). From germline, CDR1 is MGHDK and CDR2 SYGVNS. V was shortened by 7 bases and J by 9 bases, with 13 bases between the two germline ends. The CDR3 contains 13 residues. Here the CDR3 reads CASTRGGTSPLHF. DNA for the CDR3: TGTGCCAGCACACGGGGGGGCACTTCACCCCTCCACTTT.

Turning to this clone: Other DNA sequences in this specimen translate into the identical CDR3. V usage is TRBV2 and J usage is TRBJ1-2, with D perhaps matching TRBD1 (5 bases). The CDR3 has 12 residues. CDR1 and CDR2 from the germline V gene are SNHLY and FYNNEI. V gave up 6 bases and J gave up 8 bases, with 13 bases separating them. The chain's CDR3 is CASSEPGDGYTF. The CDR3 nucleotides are TGTGCCAGCAGCGAACCGGGGGACGGCTACACCTTC.

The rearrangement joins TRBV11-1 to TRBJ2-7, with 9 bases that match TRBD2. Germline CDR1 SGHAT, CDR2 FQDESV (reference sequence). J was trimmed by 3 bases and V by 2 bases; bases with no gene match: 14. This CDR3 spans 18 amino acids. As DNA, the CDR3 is TGTGCCAGCAGCTTAAAAGTCTCCTCGCTAGCGGGGATCTACGAGCAGTACTTC. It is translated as CASSLKVSSLAGIYEQYF.

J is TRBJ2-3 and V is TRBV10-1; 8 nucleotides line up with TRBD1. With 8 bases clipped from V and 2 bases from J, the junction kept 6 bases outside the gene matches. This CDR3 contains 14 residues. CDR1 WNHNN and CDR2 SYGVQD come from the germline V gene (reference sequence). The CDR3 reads CASVRDRLTDTQYF. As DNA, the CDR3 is TGCGCCAGCGTCCGGGACAGGCTCACAGATACGCAGTATTTT.

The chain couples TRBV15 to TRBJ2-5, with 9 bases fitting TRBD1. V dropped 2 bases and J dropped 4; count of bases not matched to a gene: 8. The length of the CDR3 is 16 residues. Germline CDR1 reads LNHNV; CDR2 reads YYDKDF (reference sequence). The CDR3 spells CATSRWGQGKGETQYF. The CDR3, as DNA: TGTGCCACCAGCAGATGGGGACAGGGTAAGGGAGAGACCCAGTACTTC.

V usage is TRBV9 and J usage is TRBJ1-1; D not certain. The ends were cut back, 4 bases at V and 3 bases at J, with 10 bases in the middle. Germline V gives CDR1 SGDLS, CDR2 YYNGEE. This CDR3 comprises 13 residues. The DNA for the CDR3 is TGTGCCAGCAGCATTAGGAGTGACACTGAAGCTTTCTTT. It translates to CASSIRSDTEAFF.

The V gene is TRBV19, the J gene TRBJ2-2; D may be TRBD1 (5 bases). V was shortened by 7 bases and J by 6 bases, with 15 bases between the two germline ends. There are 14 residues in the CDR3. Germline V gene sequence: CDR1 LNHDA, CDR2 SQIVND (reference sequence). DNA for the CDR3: TGTGCCAGTATGCAGGGCAACCGACCCGGGGAGCTGTTTTTT. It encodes CASMQGNRPGELFF.

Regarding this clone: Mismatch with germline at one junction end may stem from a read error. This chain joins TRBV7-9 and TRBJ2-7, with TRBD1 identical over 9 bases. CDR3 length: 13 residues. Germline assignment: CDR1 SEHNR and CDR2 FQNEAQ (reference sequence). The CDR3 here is CSSSRTGAYEQYF. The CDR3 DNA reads TGTTCCAGCAGCCGGACAGGGGCCTACGAGCAGTACTTC.

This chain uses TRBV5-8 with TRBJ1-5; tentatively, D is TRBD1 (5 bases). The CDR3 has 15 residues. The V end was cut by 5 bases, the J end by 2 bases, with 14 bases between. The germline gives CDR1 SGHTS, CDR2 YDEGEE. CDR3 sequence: CASSWGGGRNQPQHF. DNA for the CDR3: TGTGCCAGCAGTTGGGGCGGGGGACGCAATCAGCCCCAGCATTTT.

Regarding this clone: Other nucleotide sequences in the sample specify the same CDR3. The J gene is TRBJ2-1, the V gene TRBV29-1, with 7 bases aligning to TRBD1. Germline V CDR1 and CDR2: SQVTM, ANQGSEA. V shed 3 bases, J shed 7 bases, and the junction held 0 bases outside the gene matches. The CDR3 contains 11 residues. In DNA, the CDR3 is TGCAGCGTTGACAGGGGGAATGAGCAGTTCTTC. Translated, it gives CSVDRGNEQFF.

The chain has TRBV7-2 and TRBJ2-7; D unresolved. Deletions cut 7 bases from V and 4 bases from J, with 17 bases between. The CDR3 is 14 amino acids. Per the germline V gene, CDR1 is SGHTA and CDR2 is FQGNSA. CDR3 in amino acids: CASTLTAGQYEQYF. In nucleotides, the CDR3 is TGTGCCAGCACACTTACAGCAGGCCAATACGAGCAGTACTTC.

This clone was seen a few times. CDR3 sequence reads: CASSPPSGGTSTDTQYF. In DNA, the CDR3 is TGTGCCAGCAGCCCGCCCAGCGGGGGGACTAGCACAGATACGCAGTATTTT. This chain uses TRBV5-4 with TRBJ2-3, with 9 positions matching TRBD2. Germline CDR1 is SGHNT and CDR2 is YYREEE (reference sequence). V lost 4 bases and J lost 0; bases outside the gene matches: 9. The CDR3 runs to 17 residues.

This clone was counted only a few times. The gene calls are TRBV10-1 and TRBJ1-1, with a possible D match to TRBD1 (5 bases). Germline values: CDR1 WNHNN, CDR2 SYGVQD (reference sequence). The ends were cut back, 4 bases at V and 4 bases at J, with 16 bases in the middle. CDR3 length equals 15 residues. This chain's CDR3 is CASSAAGMGGTEAFF. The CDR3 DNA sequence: TGCGCCAGCAGTGCGGCAGGGATGGGGGGCACTGAAGCTTTCTTT.

CDR3 region: CASSALVGGRTGELFF. CDR3 in DNA: TGTGCCAGCAGCGCTCTAGTGGGGGGAAGAACCGGGGAGCTGTTTTTT. The V call is TRBV7-9, the J call TRBJ2-2; the D gene is possibly TRBD2 (6 bases). The CDR3 is 16 residues long. The germline V gene encodes CDR1 SEHNR and CDR2 FQNEAQ (reference sequence). Trimming shortened V by 5 bases and J by 5 bases, and 18 bases separated the two germline ends.

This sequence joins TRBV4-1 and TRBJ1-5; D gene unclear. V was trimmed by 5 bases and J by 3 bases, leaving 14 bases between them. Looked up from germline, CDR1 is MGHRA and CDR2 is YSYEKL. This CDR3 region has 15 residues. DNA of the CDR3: TGCGCCAGCAGCTCCGGCGGGAGCTACAATCAGCCCCAGCATTTT. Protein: CASSSGGSYNQPQHF.

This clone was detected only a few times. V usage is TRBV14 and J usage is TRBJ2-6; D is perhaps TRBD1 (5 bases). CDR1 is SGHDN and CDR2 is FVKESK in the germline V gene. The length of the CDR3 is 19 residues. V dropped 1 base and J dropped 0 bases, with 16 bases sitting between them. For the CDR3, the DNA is TGTGCCAGCAGCCAAGTTGGGGCGGCAACCTTCTCTGGGGCCAACGTCCTGACTTTC. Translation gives CASSQVGAATFSGANVLTF.

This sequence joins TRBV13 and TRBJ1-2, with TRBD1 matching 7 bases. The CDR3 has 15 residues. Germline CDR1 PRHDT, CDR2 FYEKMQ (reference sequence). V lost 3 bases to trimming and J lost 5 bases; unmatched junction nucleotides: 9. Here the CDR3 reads CASSFGDRVNYGYTF. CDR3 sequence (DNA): TGTGCCAGCAGCTTTGGAGACAGGGTAAATTATGGCTACACCTTC.

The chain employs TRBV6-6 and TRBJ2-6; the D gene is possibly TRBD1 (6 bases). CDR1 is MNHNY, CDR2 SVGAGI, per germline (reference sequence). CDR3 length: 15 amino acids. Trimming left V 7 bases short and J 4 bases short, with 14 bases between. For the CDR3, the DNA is TGTGCCAGCACCGGAACAGGGTCCGGGGCCAACGTCCTGACTTTC. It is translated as CASTGTGSGANVLTF.

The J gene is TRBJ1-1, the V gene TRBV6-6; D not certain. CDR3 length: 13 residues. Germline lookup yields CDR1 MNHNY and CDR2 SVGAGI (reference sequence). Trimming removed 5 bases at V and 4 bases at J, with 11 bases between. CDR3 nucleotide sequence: TGTGCCAGCAGTCCCCCGTATATCACTGAAGCTTTCTTT. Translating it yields CASSPPYITEAFF.

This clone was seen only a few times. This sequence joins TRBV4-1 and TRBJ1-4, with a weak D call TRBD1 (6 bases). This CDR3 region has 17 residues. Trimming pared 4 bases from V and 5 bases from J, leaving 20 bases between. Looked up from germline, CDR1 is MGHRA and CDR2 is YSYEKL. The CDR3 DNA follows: TGCGCCAGCAGCCGAAGAACCGACAGGAGACTAAATGAAAAACTGTTTTTT. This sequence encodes CASSRRTDRRLNEKLFF.

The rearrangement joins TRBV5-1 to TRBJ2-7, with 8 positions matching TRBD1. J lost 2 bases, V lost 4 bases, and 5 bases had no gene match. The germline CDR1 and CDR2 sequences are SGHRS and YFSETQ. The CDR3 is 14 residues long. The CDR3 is CASSAGTGTYEQYF. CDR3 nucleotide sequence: TGCGCCAGCAGCGCAGGGACAGGAACCTACGAGCAGTACTTC. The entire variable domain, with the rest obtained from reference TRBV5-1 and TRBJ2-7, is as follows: KAGVTQTPRYLIKTRGQQVTLSCSPISGHRSVSWYQQTPGQGLQFLFEYFSETQRNKGNFPGRFSGRQFSNSRSEMNVSTLELGDSALYLCASSAGTGTYEQYFGPGTRLTVT.

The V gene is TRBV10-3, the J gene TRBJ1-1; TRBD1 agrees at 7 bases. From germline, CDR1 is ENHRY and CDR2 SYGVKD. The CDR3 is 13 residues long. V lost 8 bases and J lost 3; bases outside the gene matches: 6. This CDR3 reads CAIHGGGHTEAFF. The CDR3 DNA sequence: TGTGCCATCCATGGAGGGGGCCACACTGAAGCTTTCTTT.

CDR3 protein: CASSSPRGDRENIQYF. CDR3 in DNA: TGTGCCAGCAGCAGCCCGAGGGGAGACAGGGAAAACATTCAGTACTTC. V usage is TRBV5-4 and J usage is TRBJ2-4; TRBD1 aligns across 7 bases. V was clipped by 4 bases and J by 5 bases; unmatched bases: 12. This CDR3 has 16 residues. The germline V gene encodes CDR1 SGHNT and CDR2 YYREEE (reference sequence).

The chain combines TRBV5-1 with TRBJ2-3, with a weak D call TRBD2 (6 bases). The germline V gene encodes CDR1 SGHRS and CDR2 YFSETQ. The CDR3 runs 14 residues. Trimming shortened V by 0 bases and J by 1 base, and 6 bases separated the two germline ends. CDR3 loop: CASSLGEGTDTQYF. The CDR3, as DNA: TGCGCCAGCAGCTTGGGGGAGGGCACAGATACGCAGTATTTT.

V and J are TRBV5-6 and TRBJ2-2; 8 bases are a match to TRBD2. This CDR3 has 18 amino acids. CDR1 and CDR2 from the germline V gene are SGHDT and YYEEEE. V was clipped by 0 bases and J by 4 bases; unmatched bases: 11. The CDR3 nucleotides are TGTGCCAGCAGCTTGGGCCCTAAGACAGCGGGGGTCACCGGGGAGCTGTTTTTT. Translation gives CASSLGPKTAGVTGELFF.

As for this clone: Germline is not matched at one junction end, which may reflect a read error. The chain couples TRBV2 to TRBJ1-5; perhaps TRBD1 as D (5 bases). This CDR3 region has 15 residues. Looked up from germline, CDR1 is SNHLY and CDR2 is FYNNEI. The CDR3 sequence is CASREAIGGNQPQHF. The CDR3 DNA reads TGTGCCAGCAGGGAAGCCATTGGGGGGAATCAGCCCCAGCATTTT.

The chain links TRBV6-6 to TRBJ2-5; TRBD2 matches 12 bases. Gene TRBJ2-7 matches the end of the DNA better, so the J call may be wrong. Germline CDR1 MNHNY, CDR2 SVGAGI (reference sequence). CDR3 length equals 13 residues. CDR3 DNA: TGTGCCAGCACTAGCGGGGGGGCCTACGAGCAGTACTTC. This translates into CASTSGGAYEQYF.

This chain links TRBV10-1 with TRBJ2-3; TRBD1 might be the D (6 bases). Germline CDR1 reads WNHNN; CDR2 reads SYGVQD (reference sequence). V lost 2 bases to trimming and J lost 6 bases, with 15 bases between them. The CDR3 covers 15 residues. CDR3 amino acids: CASSERGTGSDTQYF. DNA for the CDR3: TGCGCCAGCAGTGAGCGGGGTACAGGGTCCGATACGCAGTATTTT.